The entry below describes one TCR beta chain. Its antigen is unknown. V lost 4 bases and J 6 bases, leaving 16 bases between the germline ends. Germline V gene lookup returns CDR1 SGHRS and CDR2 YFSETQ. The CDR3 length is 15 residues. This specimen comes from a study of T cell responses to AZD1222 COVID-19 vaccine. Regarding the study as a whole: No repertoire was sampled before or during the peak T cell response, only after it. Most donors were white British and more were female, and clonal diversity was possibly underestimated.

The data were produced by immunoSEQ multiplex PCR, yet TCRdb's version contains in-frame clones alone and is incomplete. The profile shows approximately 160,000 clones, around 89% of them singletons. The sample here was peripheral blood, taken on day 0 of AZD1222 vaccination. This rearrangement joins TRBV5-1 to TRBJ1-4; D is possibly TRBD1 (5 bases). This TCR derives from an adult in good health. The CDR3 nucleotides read TGCGCCAGCAGCCGGTGGGGCCAGGGTGATGAAAAACTGTTTTTT. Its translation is CASSRWGQGDEKLFF.